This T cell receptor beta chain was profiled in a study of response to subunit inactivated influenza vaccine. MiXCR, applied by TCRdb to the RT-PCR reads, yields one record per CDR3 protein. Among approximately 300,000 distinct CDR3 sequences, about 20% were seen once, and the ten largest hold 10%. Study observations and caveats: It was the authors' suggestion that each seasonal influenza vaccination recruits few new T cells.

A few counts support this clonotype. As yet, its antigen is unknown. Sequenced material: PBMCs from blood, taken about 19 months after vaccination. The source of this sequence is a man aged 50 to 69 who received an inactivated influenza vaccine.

CDR3 nucleotide sequence: TGTGCCAGCAGTTACACCGGGACGAACTATGGCTACACCTTC. It translates to CASSYTGTNYGYTF. The V call is TRBV6-5, the J call TRBJ1-2, with TRBD1 as a possible D gene (5 bases). The CDR3 length is 14 residues. The V gene lost 2 bases and the J gene lost 2 bases, with 9 bases spanning the gap. Germline lookup yields CDR1 MNHEY and CDR2 SVGAGI.